These T cell receptor beta chains were read from a single sample in a study of T cells after yellow fever vaccination. MiXCR, run by TCRdb on the 5' RACE reads, gives a single entry per CDR3 protein. In the table there are under 550,000 distinct CDR3 sequences, less than 25% of which are singletons. Material: PBMCs, obtained approximately 20 days after the first yellow fever vaccination. The receptors shown here come from a man aged 18 to 35 who received the YFV17D yellow fever vaccine. CDR3s include the opening cysteine and the closing phenylalanine or tryptophan. D genes are given only for firm matches. Rows give clone size only sometimes, using once, few, many, or a class for an expanded clone.

len	v_gene	d_gene	abundance	j_gene	CDR3nt	CDR3aa
13	TRBV7-9	NA	many	TRBJ2-5	TGTGCCAGCAGCCAGGGGGGCCAAGAGACCCAGTACTTC	CASSQGGQETQYF
16	TRBV7-2	NA	few	TRBJ1-6	TGTGCCAGCAGCTTCTACGGGGTTGGACGAGATTCACCCCTCCACTTT	CASSFYGVGRDSPLHF
17	TRBV10-3	NA	few	TRBJ2-7	TGTGCCATCAGTGAGTCGTTGAGCCCAGGGATTCGGAACGAGCAGTACTTC	CAISESLSPGIRNEQYF
13	TRBV5-8	TRBD1	NA	TRBJ2-4	TGTGCCAGCACCATGACAGGGGAAAACATTCAGTACTTC	CASTMTGENIQYF
15	TRBV5-1	TRBD2	many	TRBJ2-3	TGCGCCAGCAGCCTCGGGACTAGCGGCACAGATACGCAGTATTTT	CASSLGTSGTDTQYF
12	TRBV6-2/TRBV6-3	NA	NA	TRBJ1-2	TGTGCCAGCAGTTGGGCGGACTATGGCTACACCTTC	CASSWADYGYTF
16	TRBV12-5	TRBD1	NA	TRBJ2-3	TGTGCTAGTGGTTTGGTGACAGGGGGCACCACAGATACGCAGTATTTT	CASGLVTGGTTDTQYF
14	TRBV6-2/TRBV6-3	NA	few	TRBJ1-2	TGTGCCAGCAGTTCGCTAGTTCGGGGCTATGGCTACACCTTC	CASSSLVRGYGYTF
15	TRBV5-1	NA	few	TRBJ1-6	TGCGCCAGCAGCTCAGGGCCTACCCTTAATTCACCCCTCCACTTT	CASSSGPTLNSPLHF
13	TRBV18	TRBD1	NA	TRBJ1-5	TGTGCCAGCTCCCGGACAGGGAGTGAGCCCCAGCATTTT	CASSRTGSEPQHF
14	TRBV28	NA	NA	TRBJ1-2	TGTGCCAGCAGTTTGGGGAACTCCGAACAAGGCTACACCTTC	CASSLGNSEQGYTF
13	TRBV12-3/TRBV12-4	TRBD2	NA	TRBJ2-7	TGTGCCAGCAGTTTAAGTGGGGGGGACGAGCAGTACTTC	CASSLSGGDEQYF
17	TRBV7-8	NA	NA	TRBJ2-5	TGTGCCAGCCATCCCAGGGGCAGCGGGAACCTCCAAGAGACCCAGTACTTC	CASHPRGSGNLQETQYF
15	TRBV27	NA	few	TRBJ1-1	TGTGCCAGCAGTTCGATACAAGGGAGGAACACTGAAGCTTTCTTT	CASSSIQGRNTEAFF
15	TRBV20-1	TRBD2	NA	TRBJ2-5	TGCAGTGCTAGACCAGCGGGGGGCCCGCAAGAGACCCAGTACTTC	CSARPAGGPQETQYF